The 23 T cell receptor beta chains presented below share a single source sample, sequenced in a study of blood T cell repertoires in COVID-19. Clones were sequenced by immunoSEQ multiplex PCR, and TCRdb holds only the in-frame ones, with some missing. The data contain a few hundred thousand clones, approximately 83% of them singletons. The source material was PBMCs or T cells enriched from blood (not recorded which). These receptor sequences come from a woman in her fifties or sixties who had recovered from COVID-19.

In DNA form, the CDR3 reads TGTGCCAGCAGTGAAGGGCAGGGCTACTATGGCTACACCTTC. Residues: CASSEGQGYYGYTF. The chain combines TRBV25-1 with TRBJ1-2; maybe TRBD1 (5 bases). Germline-derived CDR1 and CDR2 are MGHDK and SYGVNS. V lost 2 bases and J lost 3, with 10 bases in between. The CDR3 contains 14 residues.

The chain couples TRBV29-1 to TRBJ2-1, with no clear D. The V gene's germline CDR1 is SQVTM and CDR2 ANQGSEA. The CDR3 covers 15 residues. Trimming removed 4 bases at V and 4 bases at J, with 17 bases between. In DNA, the CDR3 is TGCAGCGTTGGTGTCCGGCGGATTTTTTACAATGAGCAGTTCTTC. This sequence encodes CSVGVRRIFYNEQFF.

The sample holds a few counts of this clone. The genes are TRBV18 and TRBJ2-7; weak D call: TRBD1 (6 bases). The V end lost 2 bases, the J end lost 9 bases, and 14 bases lay between the germline ends. This CDR3 contains 13 residues. Germline assignment: CDR1 KGHSH and CDR2 LQKENI. CDR3 nucleotide sequence: TGTGCCAGCTCACCATCGGACAGCCGGGGGCAGTACTTC. Amino acid sequence: CASSPSDSRGQYF.

V gene TRBV27 combines with J gene TRBJ1-3; 8 bases agree with TRBD1. The ends lost 4 bases at V and 6 bases at J; junction bases unmatched: 11. The CDR3 runs to 16 residues. Germline V gives CDR1 MNHEY, CDR2 SMNVEV (reference sequence). CDR3 sequence: CASSSLNAGGVNTIYF. For the CDR3, the DNA is TGTGCCAGCAGTTCCCTAAATGCAGGGGGCGTAAACACCATATATTTT.

This sequence joins TRBV7-9 and TRBJ2-1, with 14 bases identical to TRBD2. Germline values: CDR1 SEHNR, CDR2 FQNEAQ (reference sequence). J lost 4 bases, V lost 4 bases, and 6 bases had no gene match. CDR3 length: 17 amino acids. The CDR3 protein is CASSSGLAGGPYNEQFF. CDR3 bases: TGTGCCAGCAGCTCCGGACTAGCGGGAGGCCCTTACAATGAGCAGTTCTTC.

This clone has only one observation. The chain joins TRBV9 to TRBJ2-1, with a tentative D call TRBD2 (5 bases). Trimming took off 3 bases at V and 4 bases at J, with 11 bases between the two ends. The CDR3 contains 14 residues. CDR1 SGDLS and CDR2 YYNGEE come from the germline V gene. The CDR3 sequence is CASSANEGYNEQFF. CDR3 nucleotides: TGTGCCAGCAGCGCCAATGAGGGTTACAATGAGCAGTTCTTC.

V is TRBV19 and J is TRBJ1-1, with D uncertain. Trimming took off 1 base at V and 1 base at J, with 10 bases between the two ends. This CDR3 contains 15 residues. CDR1 is LNHDA, CDR2 SQIVND, per germline (reference sequence). The CDR3 protein is CASSIVMSGNTEAFF. The CDR3 DNA follows: TGTGCCAGTAGTATAGTAATGTCGGGGAACACTGAAGCTTTCTTT. Drawing the rest from reference TRBV19 and TRBJ1-1, the complete variable domain is DGGITQSPKYLFRKEGQNVTLSCEQNLNHDAMYWYRQDPGQGLRLIYYSQIVNDFQKGDIAEGYSVSREKKESFPLTVTSAQKNPTAFYLCASSIVMSGNTEAFFGQGTRLTVV.

The chain is built from TRBV25-1 and TRBJ1-2; possibly TRBD1 for D (5 bases). Germline loops: CDR1 MGHDK, CDR2 SYGVNS. Between the trimmed V and J ends, which lost 5 bases and 10 bases, there was a span of 17 bases. The CDR3 runs 13 residues. CDR3 sequence (DNA): TGTGCCAGCAGTTCCCAGGGTATGGAATCCTACACCTTC. Its protein product is CASSSQGMESYTF.

V gene TRBV19 combines with J gene TRBJ2-1; 7 bases align to TRBD2. The CDR3 contains 14 residues. CDR1 and CDR2 (germline): LNHDA, SQIVND (reference sequence). V shed 7 bases, J shed 4 bases, and the junction held 7 bases outside the gene matches. The CDR3: CASNAGAIYNEQFF. CDR3 nucleotides: TGTGCCAGTAATGCGGGAGCCATATACAATGAGCAGTTCTTC.

This clone was seen a single time. The gene calls are TRBV7-2 and TRBJ2-7, with TRBD1 matching 7 bases. Germline lookup yields CDR1 SGHTA and CDR2 FQGNSA. V gave up 7 bases and J gave up 1 base; unmatched junction bases: 10. There are 15 residues in the CDR3. The CDR3: CASTPRQGQSYEQYF. CDR3 nucleotides: TGTGCCAGCACCCCGCGTCAGGGACAGTCCTACGAGCAGTACTTC.

V is TRBV30 and J is TRBJ2-3, with D uncertain. Per germline, CDR1 GTSNPN and CDR2 SVGIG (reference sequence). Trimming pared 0 bases from V and 0 bases from J, leaving 7 bases between. The CDR3 spans 14 residues. CDR3 nucleotide sequence: TGTGCCTGGAGTGTGGGCCAGAGCACAGATACGCAGTATTTT. Translated, it gives CAWSVGQSTDTQYF.

V usage is TRBV10-3 and J usage is TRBJ2-1, with 9 bases fitting TRBD2. The CDR3 loop spans 16 amino acids. Germline values: CDR1 ENHRY, CDR2 SYGVKD. Losses at the gene ends were 3 bases for V and 5 bases for J; bases not matched to a gene: 8. CDR3 nucleotide sequence: TGTGCCATCAGTGATTCTAGCGGGGTCAAGGACAATGAGCAGTTCTTC. The encoded protein is CAISDSSGVKDNEQFF.

A few counts support this clone. The rearrangement uses TRBV5-4 and TRBJ2-7; 8 bases agree with TRBD2. The junction had 8 bases not matched to a gene; V was cut back by 4 bases and J by 2 bases. The CDR3 is 15 residues long. CDR1 is SGHNT and CDR2 is YYREEE in the germline V gene (reference sequence). DNA of the CDR3: TGTGCCAGCAGCCGGGAGTACGGGAGGGCCTACGAGCAGTACTTC. Amino acids: CASSREYGRAYEQYF.

Here the CDR3 DNA reads TGTGCCAGCAGCCACGGGACAGGGGGCAGAACCGGGGAGCTGTTTTTT. As protein: CASSHGTGGRTGELFF. V and J are TRBV3-1 (or the pseudogene TRBV3-2) and TRBJ2-2; 12 bases agree with TRBD1. Germline V gene sequence: CDR1 LGHDT, CDR2 YNNKEL (reference sequence). V lost 3 bases to trimming and J lost 5 bases; unmatched junction nucleotides: 4. CDR3 length: 16 amino acids.

The V call is TRBV28, the J call TRBJ1-3, with 7 bases matching TRBD1. Germline V gene sequence: CDR1 MDHEN, CDR2 SYDVKM. The CDR3 covers 16 residues. V was clipped by 1 base and J by 2 bases; unmatched bases: 5. CDR3 sequence reads: CASSLLKGAPGNTIYF. The CDR3 nucleotides are TGTGCCAGCAGTTTATTGAAGGGGGCGCCTGGAAACACCATATATTTT. Full variable domain (remainder filled in from reference TRBV28 and TRBJ1-3): DVKVTQSSRYLVKRTGEKVFLECVQDMDHENMFWYRQDPGLGLRLIYFSYDVKMKEKGDIPEGYSVSREKKERFSLILESASTNQTSMYLCASSLLKGAPGNTIYFGEGSWLTVV.

The J gene is TRBJ2-2, the V gene TRBV3-1 (or the pseudogene TRBV3-2); no clear D. V shed 4 bases and J shed 3 bases, with 18 bases lying between them. CDR1 and CDR2 (germline): LGHDT, YNNKEL (reference sequence). There are 17 residues in the CDR3. CDR3 DNA: TGTGCCAGCAGCCTCCAGGTTTCGTTGGTTTACACCGGGGAGCTGTTTTTT. Amino acids: CASSLQVSLVYTGELFF.

V gene TRBV9 combines with J gene TRBJ2-3; TRBD2 agrees at 10 bases. In germline, CDR1 is SGDLS, CDR2 YYNGEE. The CDR3 is 17 residues long. The junction had 8 bases not matched to a gene; V was cut back by 0 bases and J by 4 bases. CDR3 in amino acids: CASSVAKGLATADTQYF. The DNA for the CDR3 is TGTGCCAGCAGCGTAGCTAAGGGACTAGCGACGGCAGATACGCAGTATTTT.

The chain couples TRBV18 to TRBJ1-1; weak D call: TRBD1 (6 bases). The CDR3 length is 15 residues. Trimming stripped 3 bases from V and 1 base from J, with 12 bases between. Germline-derived CDR1 and CDR2 are KGHSH and LQKENI. The CDR3 region has the DNA TGTGCCAGCTCACCCGGACAGTTGGGGAACACTGAAGCTTTCTTT. Its protein is CASSPGQLGNTEAFF.

This clone was counted between two and nine times. The genes are TRBV3-1 (or the pseudogene TRBV3-2) and TRBJ2-1, with 9 bases lining up with TRBD2. Trimming removed 0 bases from V and 10 bases from J; junction bases left unmatched: 7. The CDR3 runs 15 residues. Germline V CDR1 and CDR2: LGHDT, YNNKEL (reference sequence). The CDR3 loop is CASSQEIAGDFEQFF. The CDR3 coding sequence is TGTGCCAGCAGCCAAGAAATAGCGGGAGACTTCGAGCAGTTCTTC.

The rearrangement joins TRBV5-6 to TRBJ2-3; possible D gene TRBD1, 5 bases. Germline CDR1 is SGHDT and CDR2 is YYEEEE. This CDR3 has 14 residues. V lost 3 bases, J lost 6 bases, and 14 bases lay in between. CDR3 nucleotides: TGTGCCAGCAGCTACGCGTCCCCAGGGGATACGCAGTATTTT. This translates into CASSYASPGDTQYF.

Of note for this clone: No DNA is shown, since the ends of the CDR3 on it are uncertain; the CDR3 is the one TCRdb lists. The genes are TRBV6-5 and TRBJ2-7; TRBD1 reflects the table's D call only, with no check against the DNA. Looked up from germline, CDR1 is MNHEY and CDR2 is SVGAGI. From its first to its last residue, the CDR3 has 16 amino acids. The CDR3 sequence is CASSSSTGEVGYEQYF.

The chain recombines TRBV5-5 with TRBJ1-5, with no clear D. The ends were cut back, 4 bases at V and 6 bases at J, with 8 bases in the middle. Germline assignment: CDR1 SGHKS and CDR2 YYEKEE (reference sequence). The CDR3 loop spans 12 amino acids. CDR3 DNA sequence: TGTGCCAGCAGCATCCTCGGTCAGCCCCAGCATTTT. Amino acid sequence: CASSILGQPQHF.

The genes are TRBV5-1 and TRBJ2-1; D perhaps matches TRBD1 (5 bases). Germline values: CDR1 SGHRS, CDR2 YFSETQ. Deletions cut 0 bases from V and 6 bases from J, with 13 bases between. This CDR3 has 15 residues. The CDR3 region has the DNA TGCGCCAGCAGCTTGGGACTTCAAAGGGGCAATGAGCAGTTCTTC. This sequence encodes CASSLGLQRGNEQFF. Based on the CDR3 plus reference TRBV5-1 and TRBJ2-1, the full variable domain is KAGVTQTPRYLIKTRGQQVTLSCSPISGHRSVSWYQQTPGQGLQFLFEYFSETQRNKGNFPGRFSGRQFSNSRSEMNVSTLELGDSALYLCASSLGLQRGNEQFFGPGTRLTVL.